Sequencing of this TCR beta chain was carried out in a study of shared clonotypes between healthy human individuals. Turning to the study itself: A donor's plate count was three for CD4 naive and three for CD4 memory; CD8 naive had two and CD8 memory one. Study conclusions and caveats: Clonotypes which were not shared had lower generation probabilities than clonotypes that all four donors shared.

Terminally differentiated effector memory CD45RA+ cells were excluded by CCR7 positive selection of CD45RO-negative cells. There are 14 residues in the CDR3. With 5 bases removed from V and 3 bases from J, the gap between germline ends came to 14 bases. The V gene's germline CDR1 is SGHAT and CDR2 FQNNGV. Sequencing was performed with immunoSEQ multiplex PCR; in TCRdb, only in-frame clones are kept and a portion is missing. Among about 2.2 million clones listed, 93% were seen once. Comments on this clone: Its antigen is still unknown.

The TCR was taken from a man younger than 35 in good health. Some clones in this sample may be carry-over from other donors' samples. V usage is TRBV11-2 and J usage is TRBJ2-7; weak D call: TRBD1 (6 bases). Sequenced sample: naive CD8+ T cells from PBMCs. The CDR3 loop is CASSIQGGVYEQYF. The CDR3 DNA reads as TGTGCCAGCAGCATACAGGGTGGGGTCTACGAGCAGTACTTC.